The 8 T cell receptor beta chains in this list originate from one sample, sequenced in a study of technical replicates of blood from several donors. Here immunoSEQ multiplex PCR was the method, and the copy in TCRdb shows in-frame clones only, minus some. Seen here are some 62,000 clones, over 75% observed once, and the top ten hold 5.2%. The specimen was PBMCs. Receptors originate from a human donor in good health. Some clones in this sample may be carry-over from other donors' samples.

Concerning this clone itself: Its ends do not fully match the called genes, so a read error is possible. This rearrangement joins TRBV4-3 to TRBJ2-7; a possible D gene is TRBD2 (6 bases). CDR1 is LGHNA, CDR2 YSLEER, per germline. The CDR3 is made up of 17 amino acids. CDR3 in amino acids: CASSQGGRGSPMGEQYF. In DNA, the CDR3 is TGCGCCAGCAGTCAAGGAGGGAGAGGCAGCCCGATGGGCGAGCAGTACTTC.

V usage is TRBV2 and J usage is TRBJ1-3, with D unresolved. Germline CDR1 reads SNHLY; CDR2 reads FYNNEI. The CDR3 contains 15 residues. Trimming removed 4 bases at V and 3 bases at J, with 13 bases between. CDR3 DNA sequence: TGTGCCAGCAGTGGGGGAGGGAGTGATGGAAACACCATATATTTT. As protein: CASSGGGSDGNTIYF.

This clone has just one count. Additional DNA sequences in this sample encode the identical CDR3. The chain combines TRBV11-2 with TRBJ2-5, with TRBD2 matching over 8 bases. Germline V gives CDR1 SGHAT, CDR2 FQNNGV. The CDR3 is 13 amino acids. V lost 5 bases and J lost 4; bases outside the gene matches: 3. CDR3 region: CASSLGGGETQYF. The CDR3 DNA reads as TGTGCCAGCAGCCTCGGGGGGGGAGAGACCCAGTACTTC.

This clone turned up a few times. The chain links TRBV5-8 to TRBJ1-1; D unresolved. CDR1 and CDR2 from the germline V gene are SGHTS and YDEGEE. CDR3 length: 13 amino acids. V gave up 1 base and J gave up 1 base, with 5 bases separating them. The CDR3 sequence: CASSLFKNTEAFF. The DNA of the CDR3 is TGTGCCAGCAGCTTGTTCAAGAACACTGAAGCTTTCTTT. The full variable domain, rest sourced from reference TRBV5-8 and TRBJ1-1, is EAGVTQSPTHLIKTRGQQATLRCSPISGHTSVYWYQQALGLGLQFLLWYDEGEERNRGNFPPRFSGRQFPNYSSELNVNALELEDSALYLCASSLFKNTEAFFGQGTRLTVV.

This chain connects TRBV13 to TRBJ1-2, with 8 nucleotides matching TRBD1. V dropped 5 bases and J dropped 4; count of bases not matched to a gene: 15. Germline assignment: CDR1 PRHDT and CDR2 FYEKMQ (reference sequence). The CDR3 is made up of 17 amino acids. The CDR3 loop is CASSPSLEDRESYGYTF. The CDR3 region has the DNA TGTGCCAGCAGCCCTAGCCTGGAGGACAGGGAATCCTATGGCTACACCTTC. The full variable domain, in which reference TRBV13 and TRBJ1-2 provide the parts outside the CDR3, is AAGVIQSPRHLIKEKRETATLKCYPIPRHDTVYWYQQGPGQDPQFLISFYEKMQSDKGSIPDRFSAQQFSDYHSELNMSSLELGDSALYFCASSPSLEDRESYGYTFGSGTRLTVV.

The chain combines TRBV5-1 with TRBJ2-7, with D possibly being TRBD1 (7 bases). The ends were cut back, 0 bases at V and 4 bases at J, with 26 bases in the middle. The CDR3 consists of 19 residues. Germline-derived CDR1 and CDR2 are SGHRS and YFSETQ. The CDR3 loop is CASSLAPALTRGAAYEQYF. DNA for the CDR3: TGCGCCAGCAGCTTGGCCCCCGCGCTAACCAGGGGGGCAGCATACGAGCAGTACTTC. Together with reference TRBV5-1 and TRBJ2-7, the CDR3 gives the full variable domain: KAGVTQTPRYLIKTRGQQVTLSCSPISGHRSVSWYQQTPGQGLQFLFEYFSETQRNKGNFPGRFSGRQFSNSRSEMNVSTLELGDSALYLCASSLAPALTRGAAYEQYFGPGTRLTVT.

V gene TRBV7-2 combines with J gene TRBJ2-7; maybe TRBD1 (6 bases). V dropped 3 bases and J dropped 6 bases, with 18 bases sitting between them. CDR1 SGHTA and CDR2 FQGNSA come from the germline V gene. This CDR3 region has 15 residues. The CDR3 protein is CASSFGASQGGEQYF. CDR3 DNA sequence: TGTGCCAGCAGCTTTGGGGCCTCACAGGGTGGCGAGCAGTACTTC.

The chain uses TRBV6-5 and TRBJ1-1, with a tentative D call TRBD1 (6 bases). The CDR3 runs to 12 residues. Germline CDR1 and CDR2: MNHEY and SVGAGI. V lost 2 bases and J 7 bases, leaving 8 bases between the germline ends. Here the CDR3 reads CASSYRGGEAFF. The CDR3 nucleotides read TGTGCCAGCAGTTACAGGGGGGGTGAAGCTTTCTTT.